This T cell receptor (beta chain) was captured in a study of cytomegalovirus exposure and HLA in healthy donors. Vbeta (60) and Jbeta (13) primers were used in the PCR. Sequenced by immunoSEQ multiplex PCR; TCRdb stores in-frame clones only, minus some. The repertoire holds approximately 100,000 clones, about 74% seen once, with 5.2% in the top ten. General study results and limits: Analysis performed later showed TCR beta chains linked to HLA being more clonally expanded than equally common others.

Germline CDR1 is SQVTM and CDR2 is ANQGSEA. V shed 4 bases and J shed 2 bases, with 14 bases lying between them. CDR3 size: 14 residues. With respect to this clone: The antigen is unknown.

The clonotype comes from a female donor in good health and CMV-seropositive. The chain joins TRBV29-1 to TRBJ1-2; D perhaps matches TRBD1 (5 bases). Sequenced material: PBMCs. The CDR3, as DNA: TGCAGCGTTGGCGGGACGGGAGTCAACTATGGCTACACCTTC. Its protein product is CSVGGTGVNYGYTF.